This entry lists 3 T cell receptor beta chains sequenced from one sample in a study of regulatory T cells in long-lasting Graves disease. Stated time point: newly diagnosed GD, antithyroid drugs for less than 3 months. Scientists built the TCR library using RNA that was extracted from PBMCs. Arm-PCR with iRepertoire HTBI primers amplified the CDR3 regions for these TCR beta libraries. TCRdb processed the multiplex PCR reads anew with MiXCR; each CDR3 protein has one entry. The sample lists approximately 540,000 distinct CDR3 sequences, about 12% occurring once. The same sample was also studied in work on T cells in Graves' hyperthyroidism and ophthalmopathy.

Sequencing used peripheral blood mononuclear cells (PBMCs), obtained at new diagnosis, from a patient treated with antithyroid drugs. These receptors came from a woman in her thirties with Graves disease.

The chain combines TRBV9 with TRBJ2-2, with 9 bases that match TRBD2. The CDR3 has 16 amino acids. J was trimmed by 4 bases and V by 3 bases; bases with no gene match: 7. Germline values: CDR1 SGDLS, CDR2 YYNGEE. The CDR3 is CASSASSGSGTGELFF. CDR3 DNA sequence: TGTGCCAGCAGCGCAAGTAGCGGGAGTGGCACCGGGGAGCTGTTTTTT.

The gene calls are TRBV5-1 and TRBJ1-1, with D perhaps TRBD1 (5 bases). Germline values: CDR1 SGHRS, CDR2 YFSETQ. V was shortened by 5 bases and J by 3 bases, with 11 bases between the two germline ends. This CDR3 is 13 amino acids long. CDR3 sequence (DNA): TGCGCCAGCAGGATACAGGCGGACACTGAAGCTTTCTTT. Amino acid sequence: CASRIQADTEAFF. The full variable domain, completed using reference TRBV5-1 and TRBJ1-1, is KAGVTQTPRYLIKTRGQQVTLSCSPISGHRSVSWYQQTPGQGLQFLFEYFSETQRNKGNFPGRFSGRQFSNSRSEMNVSTLELGDSALYLCASRIQADTEAFFGQGTRLTVV.

This clonotype came up many times. The rearrangement joins TRBV6-5 to TRBJ1-1; TRBD1 is a possible D gene (5 bases). V was trimmed by 2 bases and J by 1 base, leaving 8 bases between them. The CDR3 runs to 14 residues. Germline CDR1 reads MNHEY; CDR2 reads SVGAGI. The DNA of the CDR3 is TGTGCCAGCAGTTACACCAGGGCGAACACTGAAGCTTTCTTT. The encoded protein is CASSYTRANTEAFF.